The T cell receptor (beta chain) under discussion was sequenced for a study of T cell repertoires in cytomegalovirus infection. Study overall: HLA-C-restricted CMV epitopes, recently identified, and well-studied HLA-B-restricted ones were used by the study.

Regarding this clonotype: Its antigen is unknown.

MiXCR, run by TCRdb on the reads, gives a single entry per CDR3 protein. The sample lists 110,000 or so distinct CDR3 sequences, less than 30% occurring once. The study, taken as a whole, reports: Across the ex vivo response, the dominant clonotypes were HLA-C-restricted CMV-specific TCR beta clonotypes.

This TCR derives from a human donor in good health (CMV status not recorded). Some clones in this sample may be carry-over from other donors' samples. The sample in question was CD8+ T cells from cultured PBMCs, obtained from culture after CMV antigen stimulation.

CDR3 sequence: CASSLAYRDRDDGYTF. In nucleotides, the CDR3 is TGTGCCAGCAGCTTAGCCTACCGGGACAGGGATGATGGCTACACCTTC. This chain links TRBV7-9 with TRBJ1-2; TRBD1 aligns across 9 bases. V trimming: 0 bases; J trimming: 6 bases; junction bases outside the gene matches: 8. Germline V lookup: CDR1 SEHNR, CDR2 FQNEAQ (reference sequence). The CDR3 has 16 amino acids. The full variable domain, in which reference TRBV7-9 and TRBJ1-2 provide the parts outside the CDR3, is DTGVSQNPRHKITKRGQNVTFRCDPISEHNRLYWYRQTLGQGPEFLTYFQNEAQLEKSRLLSDRFSAERPKGSFSTLEIQRTEQGDSAMYLCASSLAYRDRDDGYTFGSGTRLTVV.